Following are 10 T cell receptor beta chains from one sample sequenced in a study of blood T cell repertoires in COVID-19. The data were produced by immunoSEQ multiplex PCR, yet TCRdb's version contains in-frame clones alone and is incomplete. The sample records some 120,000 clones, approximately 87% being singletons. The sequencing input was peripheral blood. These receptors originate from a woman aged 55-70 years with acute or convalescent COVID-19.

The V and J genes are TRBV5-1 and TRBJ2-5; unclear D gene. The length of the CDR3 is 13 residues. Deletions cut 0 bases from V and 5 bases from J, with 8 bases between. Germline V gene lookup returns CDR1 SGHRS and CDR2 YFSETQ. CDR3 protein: CASSLAPPETQYF. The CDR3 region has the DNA TGCGCCAGCAGCTTGGCCCCTCCGGAGACCCAGTACTTC.

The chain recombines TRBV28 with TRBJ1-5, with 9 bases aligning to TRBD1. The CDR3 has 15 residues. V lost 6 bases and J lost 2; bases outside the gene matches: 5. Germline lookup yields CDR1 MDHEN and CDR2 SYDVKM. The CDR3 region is CASSLDRGRNQPQHF. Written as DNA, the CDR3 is TGTGCCAGCAGCCTGGACAGGGGTCGCAATCAGCCCCAGCATTTT.

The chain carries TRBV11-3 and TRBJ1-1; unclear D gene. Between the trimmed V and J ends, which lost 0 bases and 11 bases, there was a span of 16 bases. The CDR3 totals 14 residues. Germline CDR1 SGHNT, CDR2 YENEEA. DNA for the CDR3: TGTGCCAGCAGCTTAGACGGTACTCAACCCTGGGCTTTCTTT. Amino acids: CASSLDGTQPWAFF.

CDR3 region: CASTEAGTGDEQFF. DNA for the CDR3: TGCGCCAGCACCGAAGCCGGGACAGGGGATGAGCAGTTCTTC. The rearrangement uses TRBV5-1 and TRBJ2-1; 10 bases map to TRBD1. The CDR3 consists of 14 residues. The germline V gene encodes CDR1 SGHRS and CDR2 YFSETQ. Losses at the gene ends were 6 bases for V and 8 bases for J; bases not matched to a gene: 8.

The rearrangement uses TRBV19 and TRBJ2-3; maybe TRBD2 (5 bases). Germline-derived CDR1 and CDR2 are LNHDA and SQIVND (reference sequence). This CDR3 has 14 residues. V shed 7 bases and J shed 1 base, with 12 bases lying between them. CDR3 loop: CASKGWRGTDTQYF. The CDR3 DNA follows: TGTGCCAGTAAAGGTTGGCGGGGCACAGATACGCAGTATTTT.

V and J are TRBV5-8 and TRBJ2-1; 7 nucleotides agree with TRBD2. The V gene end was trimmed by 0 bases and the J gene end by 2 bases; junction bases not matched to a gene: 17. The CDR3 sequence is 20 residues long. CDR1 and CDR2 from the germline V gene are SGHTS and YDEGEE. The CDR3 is CASSLVLWGGRVATYNEQFF. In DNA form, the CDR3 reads TGTGCCAGCAGCTTGGTTTTATGGGGCGGGAGAGTAGCCACCTACAATGAGCAGTTCTTC.

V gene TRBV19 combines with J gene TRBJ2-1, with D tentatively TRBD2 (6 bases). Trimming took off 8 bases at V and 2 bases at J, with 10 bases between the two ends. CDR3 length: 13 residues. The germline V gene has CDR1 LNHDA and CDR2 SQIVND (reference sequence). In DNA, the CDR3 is TGTGCCAGTGGGCGGGGCCCCTACAATGAGCAGTTCTTC. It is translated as CASGRGPYNEQFF.

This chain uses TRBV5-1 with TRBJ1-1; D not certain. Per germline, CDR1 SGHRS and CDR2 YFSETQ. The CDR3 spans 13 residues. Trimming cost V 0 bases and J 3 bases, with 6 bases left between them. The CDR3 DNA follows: TGCGCCAGCAGCTTGGGGCGGCACACTGAAGCTTTCTTT. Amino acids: CASSLGRHTEAFF.

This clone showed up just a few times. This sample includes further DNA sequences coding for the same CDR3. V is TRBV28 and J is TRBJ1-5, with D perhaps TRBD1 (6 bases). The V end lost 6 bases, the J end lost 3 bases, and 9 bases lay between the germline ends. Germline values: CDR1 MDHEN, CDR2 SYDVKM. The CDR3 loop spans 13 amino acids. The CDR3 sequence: CASRQGNNQPQHF. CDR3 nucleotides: TGTGCCAGCAGACAGGGTAACAATCAGCCCCAGCATTTT.

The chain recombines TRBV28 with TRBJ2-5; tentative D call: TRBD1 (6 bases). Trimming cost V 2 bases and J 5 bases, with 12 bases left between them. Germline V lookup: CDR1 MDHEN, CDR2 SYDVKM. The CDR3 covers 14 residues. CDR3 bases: TGTGCCAGCAGTTTAGACAGGTCTAGCGAGACCCAGTACTTC. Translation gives CASSLDRSSETQYF. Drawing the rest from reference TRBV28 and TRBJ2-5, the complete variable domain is DVKVTQSSRYLVKRTGEKVFLECVQDMDHENMFWYRQDPGLGLRLIYFSYDVKMKEKGDIPEGYSVSREKKERFSLILESASTNQTSMYLCASSLDRSSETQYFGPGTRLLVL.